These 25 T cell receptor beta chains were sequenced from one sample in a study of blood T cells in healthy people across ages (dated by TCRdb to the mid-2010s). The protocol used for the library was 5' RACE. The sample was run on an Illumina HiSeq 2500. A second roughly 7 to 11 cycle PCR used a sample-barcoded 5' primer and a J-beta primer mix. The public reads were quality trimmed at Q25 with fastp and then assembled into clones with MiXCR by TCRdb, keeping productive beta chains. For every CDR3 protein sequence, its rows merge into one entry that carries the most common genes and DNA. A total of some 1.5 million distinct CDR3 sequences appear in this sample, 25% to 30% of them only once. Roughly 8% of the sample belongs to the ten largest clones. The sample consisted of blood. Source of these receptors: a woman under 40 in good health.

The chain employs TRBV5-1 and TRBJ1-1; D is undetermined. This CDR3 contains 13 residues. V lost 4 bases, J lost 7 bases, and 14 bases lay in between. Germline V gene lookup returns CDR1 SGHRS and CDR2 YFSETQ. Written as DNA, the CDR3 is TGCGCCAGCAGCACGGACCGAAACGGTGAAGCTTTCTTT. It translates to CASSTDRNGEAFF.

This clonotype was observed a few times. The chain combines TRBV6-2 or TRBV6-3 with TRBJ2-4; D is uncertain. TRBJ2-5 matches the DNA end more closely, so the J call is doubtful. CDR3 size: 11 residues. Per germline, CDR1 MNHEY and CDR2 SVGEGT. For the CDR3, the DNA is TGTGCCAGCTCGATGACGGAGACCCAGTACTTC. It codes for CASSMTETQYF.

This clonotype was seen more than once but under ten times. The V and J genes are TRBV28 and TRBJ2-1; 8 bases are a match to TRBD2. Germline V gene lookup returns CDR1 MDHEN and CDR2 SYDVKM. There are 15 residues in the CDR3. After removal of 2 bases from V and 6 bases from J, the junction contained 6 bases not matched to a gene. The CDR3 DNA is TGTGCCAGCAGTTTACCCGGGGGGGGTAGCAATGAGCAGTTCTTC. Translation gives CASSLPGGGSNEQFF.

This CDR3 reads CASSGGFSHMNTEAFF. Written as DNA, the CDR3 is TGTGCCAGCAGCGGAGGCTTCAGTCACATGAACACTGAAGCTTTCTTT. The chain links TRBV7-2 to TRBJ1-1; D is uncertain. Germline V gives CDR1 SGHTA, CDR2 FQGNSA. Trimming pared 5 bases from V and 0 bases from J, leaving 16 bases between. The CDR3 is 16 residues long.

For this clonotype: This may arise from a read error, as a much more abundant clone is one base away. This rearrangement joins TRBV12-3 or TRBV12-4 to TRBJ1-5; D gene ambiguous. There are 15 residues in the CDR3. In DNA, the CDR3 is TGTACCAGCAGTTTCGGCAGACAAAGCAATCAGCCCCAGCATTTT. It encodes CTSSFGRQSNQPQHF.

The chain joins TRBV29-1 to TRBJ1-5; 8 bases align to TRBD1. Germline loops: CDR1 SQVTM, CDR2 ANQGSEA. The CDR3 runs 15 residues. The junction had 11 bases not matched to a gene; V was cut back by 6 bases and J by 4 bases. As DNA, the CDR3 is TGCAGCGTCGCAAGCGCGCAGGGGGCTAATCAGCCCCAGCATTTT. This translates into CSVASAQGANQPQHF.

The rearrangement uses TRBV5-1 and TRBJ2-2; D not certain. V shed 4 bases and J shed 0 bases, with 7 bases lying between them. This CDR3 contains 14 residues. Germline V gene lookup returns CDR1 SGHRS and CDR2 YFSETQ. The CDR3 here is CASSPLANTGELFF. CDR3 coding DNA: TGCGCCAGCAGCCCCCTTGCGAACACCGGGGAGCTGTTTTTT.

This clonotype was seen a single time. CDR3 DNA sequence: TGCAGTGCCCCCAAAGGGACTGGAAACACCATATATTTT. This gives the protein CSAPKGTGNTIYF. V gene TRBV20-1 combines with J gene TRBJ1-3; no firm D call. This CDR3 has 13 residues. Germline loops: CDR1 DFQATT, CDR2 SNEGSKA (reference sequence). Trimming took 6 bases from V and 2 from J, leaving 11 bases between them.

This clonotype has at least ten counts. J is TRBJ2-4 and V is TRBV29-1; D call uncertain. The V gene lost 6 bases and the J gene lost 0 bases, with 9 bases spanning the gap. Germline V gene data show CDR1 as SQVTM and CDR2 as ANQGSEA. CDR3 length: 13 amino acids. In DNA, the CDR3 is TGCAGCGTCGGCAGAGAAGCCAAAAACATTCAGTACTTC. Amino acid sequence: CSVGREAKNIQYF.

The chain is built from TRBV5-1 and TRBJ1-4; D unresolved. Trimming pared 0 bases from V and 5 bases from J, leaving 11 bases between. CDR3 length equals 15 residues. CDR1 and CDR2 (germline): SGHRS, YFSETQ. CDR3 sequence (DNA): TGCGCCAGCAGCTTGGAGCGACGGAGGAATGAAAAACTGTTTTTT. Its translation: CASSLERRRNEKLFF.

The rearrangement joins TRBV14 to TRBJ1-1; no clear D gene. This CDR3 has 12 amino acids. The germline gives CDR1 SGHDN, CDR2 FVKESK. Deletions cut 3 bases from V and 7 bases from J, with 9 bases between. The CDR3 reads CASSHSGFEAFF. The CDR3 bases are TGTGCCAGCAGCCATTCCGGATTTGAAGCTTTCTTT.

The chain joins TRBV3-1 to TRBJ2-7; unclear D gene. Trimming removed 0 bases from V and 2 bases from J, with 14 bases in between. The CDR3 has 16 residues. Germline V gene lookup returns CDR1 LGHDT and CDR2 YNNKEL (reference sequence). The CDR3 DNA reads as TGTGCCAGCAGCCAAGATCTTTTTGGGGAAACCTACGAGCAGTACTTC. Translation: CASSQDLFGETYEQYF.

This clonotype was counted a few times. A much larger clone lies a single base off, so this may be a read error. The chain recombines TRBV7-9 with TRBJ2-2; D is possibly TRBD2 (5 bases). There are 13 residues in the CDR3. Germline V gives CDR1 SEHNR, CDR2 FQNEAQ (reference sequence). The CDR3 sequence: CASSLASTGERFF. CDR3 nucleotides: TGTGCCAGCAGCTTAGCCTCGACCGGGGAGCGGTTTTTT.

The gene calls are TRBV7-9 and TRBJ2-2; tentative D call: TRBD1 (5 bases). Trimming removed 6 bases at V and 6 bases at J, with 14 bases between. CDR3 length: 14 amino acids. Looked up from germline, CDR1 is SEHNR and CDR2 is FQNEAQ (reference sequence). The CDR3 spells CASSRTLPAGELFF. CDR3 nucleotide sequence: TGTGCCAGCAGTCGGACACTCCCAGCCGGGGAGCTGTTTTTT.

This clonotype has only a few counts. This CDR3 is CASSQDLSAGASEQYF. The CDR3 nucleotides read TGTGCCAGCAGCCAAGATTTGAGTGCGGGGGCCTCCGAGCAGTACTTC. V gene TRBV4-2 combines with J gene TRBJ2-7; a possible D gene is TRBD2 (7 bases). The CDR3 loop spans 16 amino acids. V was clipped by 0 bases and J by 6 bases, with 18 bases between them. CDR1 is LGHNA, CDR2 YNFKEQ, per germline.

The rearrangement links TRBV4-2 to TRBJ2-1; D gene unclear. V was cut by 3 bases and J by 4 bases, with 10 bases left in between. The CDR3 has 14 amino acids. Germline CDR1 reads LGHNA; CDR2 reads YNFKEQ. DNA for the CDR3: TGTGCCAGCAGCCAGGCCCTCGGGTACAATGAGCAGTTCTTC. It codes for CASSQALGYNEQFF.

As regards this clonotype: A much bigger clone sits one base away, suggesting this may be a read error. The V gene is TRBV29-1, the J gene TRBJ2-7; no definite D call. Germline lookup yields CDR1 SQVTM and CDR2 ANQGSEA. The CDR3 is made up of 12 amino acids. The chain's CDR3 is CSVEVVGYGQYF. The CDR3 coding sequence is TGCAGCGTTGAAGTGGTGGGATACGGGCAGTACTTC.

This clonotype was observed many times. The chain links TRBV5-1 to TRBJ2-3, with 9 nucleotides matching TRBD2. V dropped 2 bases and J dropped 2; count of bases not matched to a gene: 6. CDR3 length equals 16 residues. CDR1 SGHRS and CDR2 YFSETQ come from the germline V gene. The CDR3 sequence is CASSLVLAGTTDTQYF. CDR3 sequence (DNA): TGCGCCAGCAGCTTAGTACTAGCGGGCACCACAGATACGCAGTATTTT.

About this clonotype itself: This may arise from a read error, as a much more abundant clone is one base away. The CDR3 loop is CASSLEQSTDTQYF. The CDR3 bases are TGTGCCAGCAGCTTAGAACAGAGCACAGATACGCAGTATTTT. This chain uses TRBV7-7 with TRBJ2-3; the D is unclear. V lost 1 base and J lost 0, with 5 bases in between. The CDR3 has 14 amino acids. Germline CDR1 is SSHAT and CDR2 is FNYEAQ (reference sequence).

The rearrangement uses TRBV7-3 and TRBJ2-1; no clear D gene. CDR3 size: 16 residues. Germline CDR1 reads SGHTA; CDR2 reads FQGTGA. Trimming cost V 1 base and J 0 bases, with 10 bases left between them. CDR3 sequence (DNA): TGTGCCAGCAGCTTAATGCACCAGAGCTCCTACAATGAGCAGTTCTTC. Translating gives CASSLMHQSSYNEQFF.

This clonotype has just a few counts. The chain employs TRBV29-1 and TRBJ1-3; no firm D call. CDR1 is SQVTM, CDR2 ANQGSEA, per germline. V was cut by 5 bases and J by 0 bases, with 8 bases left in between. The CDR3 runs 13 residues. The CDR3: CSVFENSGNTIYF. For the CDR3, the DNA is TGCAGCGTTTTTGAAAACTCTGGAAACACCATATATTTT.

The J gene is TRBJ2-7, the V gene TRBV12-3 or TRBV12-4; D unclear. This CDR3 is built from 15 residues. The ends were cut back, 5 bases at V and 3 bases at J, with 17 bases in the middle. The CDR3 protein is CASSPGSSGLYEQYF. CDR3 coding DNA: TGTGCCAGCAGTCCCGGCTCATCGGGCCTCTACGAGCAGTACTTC.

The chain recombines TRBV20-1 with TRBJ1-1; D gene unclear. Per the germline V gene, CDR1 is DFQATT and CDR2 is SNEGSKA (reference sequence). This CDR3 is 14 amino acids long. V was clipped by 5 bases and J by 0 bases, with 13 bases between them. CDR3 region: CSAFQDDVNTEAFF. The DNA for the CDR3 is TGCAGTGCTTTTCAAGACGACGTGAACACTGAAGCTTTCTTT.

This chain links TRBV11-2 with TRBJ2-5; D call uncertain. With 5 bases removed from V and 4 bases from J, the gap between germline ends came to 14 bases. CDR3 length: 14 residues. CDR1 is SGHAT, CDR2 FQNNGV, per germline. The CDR3 bases are TGTGCCAGCAGCCAACTATTGGGCCCAGAGACCCAGTACTTC. This encodes CASSQLLGPETQYF. Supplemented by reference TRBV11-2 and TRBJ2-5, the full variable domain reads EAGVAQSPRYKIIEKRQSVAFWCNPISGHATLYWYQQILGQGPKLLIQFQNNGVVDDSQLPKDRFSAERLKGVDSTLKIQPAKLEDSAVYLCASSQLLGPETQYFGPGTRLLVL.

A remark on this clonotype: A much larger clone lies a single base off, so this may be a read error. The chain combines TRBV28 with TRBJ2-4; D could derive from TRBD1 or TRBD2 (6 bases each). Judging by the DNA end, TRBJ2-7 fits better; the J call may be wrong. CDR1 is MDHEN and CDR2 is SYDVKM in the germline V gene. The CDR3 consists of 13 residues. This chain's CDR3 is CANRRRGAYEQYF. The CDR3 DNA follows: TGTGCCAACAGAAGGAGGGGGGCATACGAGCAGTACTTC.